The 19 T cell receptor beta chains listed next were all sequenced from one sample in a study of Ad26.COV2.S vaccination and SARS-CoV-2 variants. Clones were sequenced by immunoSEQ multiplex PCR, and TCRdb holds only the in-frame ones, with some missing. The repertoire holds some 370,000 clones, with 83% as singletons. Stated treatment: roughly 18 received Ad26.COV2.S at low or high dose, single or two shots; several received placebo; per-sample allocation not given. Day 63 after the first injection of vaccine or placebo was the sampling time. Here the sequenced sample was peripheral blood, taken in a trial of Ad26.COV2.S vaccine versus placebo. The receptors originated from a person between 18 and 65 years old who received the Ad26.COV2.S COVID-19 vaccine or a placebo.

This sequence joins TRBV9 and TRBJ2-5; D is ambiguous. Germline V gene data show CDR1 as SGDLS and CDR2 as YYNGEE. Trimming cost V 3 bases and J 4 bases, with 13 bases left between them. CDR3 length: 14 amino acids. CDR3 loop: CASSAPPIGETQYF. CDR3 in DNA: TGTGCCAGCAGCGCCCCCCCAATAGGAGAGACCCAGTACTTC.

The chain couples TRBV7-8 to TRBJ1-3; no firm D call. CDR3 length: 14 residues. The V gene's germline CDR1 is SGHVS and CDR2 FQNEAQ. With 2 bases removed from V and 2 bases from J, the gap between germline ends came to 7 bases. The CDR3 reads CASSLPLPGNTIYF. The CDR3 bases are TGTGCCAGCAGCTTACCTTTACCTGGAAACACCATATATTTT.

V and J are TRBV7-9 and TRBJ2-7; D is uncertain. The germline V gene has CDR1 SEHNR and CDR2 FQNEAQ (reference sequence). V lost 1 base and J 2 bases, leaving 9 bases between the germline ends. The CDR3 contains 14 residues. The CDR3 sequence is CASSLEGRTYEQYF. The CDR3 DNA sequence: TGTGCCAGCAGCTTAGAGGGCCGCACCTACGAGCAGTACTTC.

Notes on this clone: Additional DNA sequences in this sample encode the identical CDR3. V gene TRBV18 combines with J gene TRBJ2-3; D is uncertain. This CDR3 comprises 12 residues. V lost 2 bases, J lost 4 bases, and 4 bases lay in between. CDR1 KGHSH and CDR2 LQKENI come from the germline V gene. CDR3 in amino acids: CASSPSADTQYF. The CDR3, as DNA: TGTGCCAGCTCACCAAGTGCAGATACGCAGTATTTT.

The J gene is TRBJ2-1, the V gene TRBV9, with D unclear. The CDR3 length is 14 residues. CDR1 and CDR2 from the germline V gene are SGDLS and YYNGEE. The germline V and J ends were trimmed by 4 bases and 1 base, with 9 bases remaining between them. DNA for the CDR3: TGTGCCAGCAGCCTCCTGGGGTCCTACAATGAGCAGTTCTTC. Its protein is CASSLLGSYNEQFF.

V and J are TRBV7-9 and TRBJ2-6; the D gene is possibly TRBD1 (5 bases). V lost 5 bases to trimming and J lost 0 bases, with 11 bases between them. This CDR3 has 16 residues. Germline V gene lookup returns CDR1 SEHNR and CDR2 FQNEAQ (reference sequence). Here the CDR3 DNA reads TGTGCCAGCAGCCCTCGACAGAGCTCTGGGGCCAACGTCCTGACTTTC. Translating it yields CASSPRQSSGANVLTF.

The genes are TRBV11-3 and TRBJ2-3; D might be TRBD1 (6 bases). The CDR3 totals 12 residues. Germline values: CDR1 SGHNT, CDR2 YENEEA. Deletions cut 6 bases from V and 8 bases from J, with 12 bases between. The CDR3 reads CASSKGDLTQYF. CDR3 in DNA: TGTGCCAGCAGTAAGGGGGACCTTACGCAGTATTTT.

This rearrangement joins TRBV7-9 to TRBJ2-1; no clear D gene. There are 18 residues in the CDR3. CDR1 and CDR2 from the germline V gene are SEHNR and FQNEAQ (reference sequence). V lost 2 bases and J lost 2, with 19 bases in between. CDR3 sequence: CASSLLLRRRDTYNEQFF. The CDR3 DNA reads TGTGCCAGCAGCTTACTACTCCGACGCCGAGATACCTACAATGAGCAGTTCTTC.

The CDR3 DNA reads TGTGCCAGCAGAACACTGGACTTCGGGGAGCAGTACTTC. It codes for CASRTLDFGEQYF. The chain links TRBV12-3 or TRBV12-4 to TRBJ2-7; weak D call: TRBD2 (5 bases). The germline V and J ends were trimmed by 6 bases and 7 bases, with 16 bases remaining between them. The CDR3 consists of 13 residues.

CDR3 residues: CASSFRTSGATGELFF. The CDR3 bases are TGTGCCAGCAGCTTCAGGACTAGCGGAGCCACCGGGGAGCTGTTTTTT. This chain connects TRBV7-2 to TRBJ2-2, with 10 bases identical to TRBD2. The CDR3 has 16 amino acids. V was clipped by 3 bases and J by 4 bases; unmatched bases: 5. CDR1 and CDR2 from the germline V gene are SGHTA and FQGNSA. Full variable domain (remainder filled in from reference TRBV7-2 and TRBJ2-2): GAGVSQSPSNKVTEKGKDVELRCDPISGHTALYWYRQSLGQGLEFLIYFQGNSAPDKSGLPSDRFSAERTGGSVSTLTIQRTQQEDSAVYLCASSFRTSGATGELFFGEGSRLTVL.

This sequence joins TRBV25-1 and TRBJ1-4; D is ambiguous. Trimming took off 3 bases at V and 7 bases at J, with 12 bases between the two ends. In germline, CDR1 is MGHDK, CDR2 SYGVNS. This CDR3 is built from 14 residues. The CDR3 reads CASSDPPVGEKLFF. The CDR3 nucleotides are TGTGCCAGCAGTGACCCGCCCGTCGGTGAAAAACTGTTTTTT. Looking up the rest from reference TRBV25-1 and TRBJ1-4 gives the full variable domain: EADIYQTPRYLVIGTGKKITLECSQTMGHDKMYWYQQDPGMELHLIHYSYGVNSTEKGDLSSESTVSRIRTEHFPLTLESARPSHTSQYLCASSDPPVGEKLFFGSGTQLSVL.

This clone was counted a single time. The V gene is TRBV10-3, the J gene TRBJ1-3; D remains ambiguous. V was shortened by 0 bases and J by 0 bases, with 9 bases between the two germline ends. The CDR3 is 16 amino acids. Germline assignment: CDR1 ENHRY and CDR2 SYGVKD. The CDR3 coding sequence is TGTGCCATCAGTGAGTCTGACCTGCTCTCTGGAAACACCATATATTTT. Translation gives CAISESDLLSGNTIYF.

The chain links TRBV6-2 or TRBV6-3 to TRBJ1-2; TRBD1 might be the D (5 bases). V was cut by 5 bases and J by 8 bases, with 9 bases left in between. Per the germline V gene, CDR1 is MNHEY and CDR2 is SVGEGT. CDR3 length: 11 amino acids. The CDR3 DNA reads as TGTGCCAGCAGTAGGGGCGGCGGCTACACCTTC. Its translation is CASSRGGGYTF.

This clone is a singleton in its sample. V is TRBV11-3 and J is TRBJ2-1; D possibly corresponds to TRBD2 (5 bases). Germline CDR1 and CDR2: SGHNT and YENEEA. V lost 2 bases to trimming and J lost 7 bases, with 12 bases between them. The CDR3 has 14 residues. The CDR3 here is CASSLTRNGNEQFF. CDR3 DNA: TGTGCCAGCAGCTTAACTAGGAATGGTAATGAGCAGTTCTTC.

The chain couples TRBV29-1 to TRBJ2-7, with 10 positions matching TRBD1. The CDR3 has 14 residues. V lost 7 bases and J lost 3; bases outside the gene matches: 9. Germline CDR1 and CDR2: SQVTM and ANQGSEA. The CDR3 DNA is TGCAGCGCCGCCCGATGGGACAGGGGCTACGAGCAGTACTTC. Translating gives CSAARWDRGYEQYF.

The chain has TRBV30 and TRBJ2-1, with D possibly being TRBD2 (5 bases). Germline V lookup: CDR1 GTSNPN, CDR2 SVGIG (reference sequence). The CDR3 extends over 13 amino acids. Trimming stripped 4 bases from V and 0 bases from J, with 7 bases between. The CDR3 nucleotides are TGTGCCTGGACCCGGGACTCCTACAATGAGCAGTTCTTC. Encoded protein: CAWTRDSYNEQFF.

The chain joins TRBV20-1 to TRBJ1-1; no definite D call. Germline lookup yields CDR1 DFQATT and CDR2 SNEGSKA (reference sequence). The CDR3 sequence is 11 residues long. The V gene lost 2 bases and the J gene lost 8 bases, with 9 bases spanning the gap. The DNA for the CDR3 is TGCAGTGCTAGAACGGGGATCGAAGCTTTCTTT. As protein: CSARTGIEAFF.

The rearrangement joins TRBV27 to TRBJ1-2; D unclear. V was cut by 2 bases and J by 5 bases, with 15 bases left in between. This CDR3 has 15 residues. Germline values: CDR1 MNHEY, CDR2 SMNVEV (reference sequence). Here the CDR3 reads CASSLRSGDDYGYTF. The CDR3 bases are TGTGCCAGCAGTTTAAGGTCAGGAGATGATTATGGCTACACCTTC.

This clone was recorded only once. This chain joins TRBV11-2 and TRBJ2-3, with TRBD2 matching over 10 bases. J was trimmed by 2 bases and V by 2 bases; bases with no gene match: 4. Germline lookup yields CDR1 SGHAT and CDR2 FQNNGV. The CDR3 is made up of 16 amino acids. The CDR3: CASSLSLAGATDTQYF. The CDR3 DNA is TGTGCCAGCAGCTTAAGCCTAGCGGGGGCCACAGATACGCAGTATTTT.